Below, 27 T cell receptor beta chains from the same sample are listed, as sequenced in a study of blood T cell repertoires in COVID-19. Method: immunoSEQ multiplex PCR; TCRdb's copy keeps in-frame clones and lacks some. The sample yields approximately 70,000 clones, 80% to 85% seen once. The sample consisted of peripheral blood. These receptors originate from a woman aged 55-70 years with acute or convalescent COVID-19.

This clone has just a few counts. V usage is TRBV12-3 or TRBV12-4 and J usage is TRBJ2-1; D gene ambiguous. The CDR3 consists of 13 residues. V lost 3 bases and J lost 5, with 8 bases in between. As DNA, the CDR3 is TGTGCCAGCAGTTTTATGGCTGACAATGAGCAGTTCTTC. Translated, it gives CASSFMADNEQFF.

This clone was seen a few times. CDR3 DNA sequence: TGTGCCAGCAGCTTAGCGCCGGATCAGCCCCAGCATTTT. Translation: CASSLAPDQPQHF. The rearrangement uses TRBV7-2 and TRBJ1-5; D gene unclear. Germline V gives CDR1 SGHTA, CDR2 FQGNSA. This CDR3 comprises 13 residues. V dropped 0 bases and J dropped 5 bases, with 5 bases sitting between them. Drawing the rest from reference TRBV7-2 and TRBJ1-5, the complete variable domain is GAGVSQSPSNKVTEKGKDVELRCDPISGHTALYWYRQSLGQGLEFLIYFQGNSAPDKSGLPSDRFSAERTGGSVSTLTIQRTQQEDSAVYLCASSLAPDQPQHFGDGTRLSIL.

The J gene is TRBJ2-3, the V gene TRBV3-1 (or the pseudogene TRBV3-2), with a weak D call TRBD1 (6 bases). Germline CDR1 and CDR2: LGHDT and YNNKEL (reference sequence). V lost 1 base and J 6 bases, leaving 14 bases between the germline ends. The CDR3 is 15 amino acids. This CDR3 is CASSQGGHRSDTQYF. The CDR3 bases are TGTGCCAGCAGCCAAGGGGGACATCGAAGTGATACGCAGTATTTT.

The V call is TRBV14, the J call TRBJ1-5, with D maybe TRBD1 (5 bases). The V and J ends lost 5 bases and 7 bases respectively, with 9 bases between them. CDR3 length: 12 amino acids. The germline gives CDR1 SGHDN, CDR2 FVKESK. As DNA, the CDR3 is TGTGCCAGCAGCTCCGGGGGGCAGCCCCAGCATTTT. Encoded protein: CASSSGGQPQHF. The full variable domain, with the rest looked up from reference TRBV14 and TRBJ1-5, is EAGVTQFPSHSVIEKGQTVTLRCDPISGHDNLYWYRRVMGKEIKFLLHFVKESKQDESGMPNNRFLAERTGGTYSTLKVQPAELEDSGVYFCASSSGGQPQHFGDGTRLSIL.

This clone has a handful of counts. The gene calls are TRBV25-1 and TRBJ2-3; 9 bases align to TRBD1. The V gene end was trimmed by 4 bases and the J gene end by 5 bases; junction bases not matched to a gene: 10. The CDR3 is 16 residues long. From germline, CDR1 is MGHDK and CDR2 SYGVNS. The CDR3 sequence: CASSGYSGTGLDTQYF. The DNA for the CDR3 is TGTGCCAGCAGTGGATATTCCGGGACAGGGTTAGATACGCAGTATTTT.

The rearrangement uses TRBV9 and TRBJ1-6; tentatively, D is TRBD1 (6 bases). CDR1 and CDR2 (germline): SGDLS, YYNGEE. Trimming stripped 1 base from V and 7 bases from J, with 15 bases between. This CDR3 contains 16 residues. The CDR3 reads CASSVSEGTRNSPLHF. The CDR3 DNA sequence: TGTGCCAGCAGCGTAAGTGAGGGGACACGGAATTCACCCCTCCACTTT.

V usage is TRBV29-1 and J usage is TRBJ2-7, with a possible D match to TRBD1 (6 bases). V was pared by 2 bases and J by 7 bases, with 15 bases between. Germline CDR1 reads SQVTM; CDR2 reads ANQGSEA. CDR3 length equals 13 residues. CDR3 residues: CSVESTGLGEQYF. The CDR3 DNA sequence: TGCAGCGTTGAATCGACAGGATTAGGAGAGCAGTACTTC.

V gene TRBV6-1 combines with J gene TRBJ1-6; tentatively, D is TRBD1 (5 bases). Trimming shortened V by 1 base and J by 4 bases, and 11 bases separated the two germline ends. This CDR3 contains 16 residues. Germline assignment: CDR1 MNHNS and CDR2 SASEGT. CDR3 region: CASSEGEGAYNSPLHF. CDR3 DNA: TGTGCCAGCAGTGAAGGAGAAGGGGCTTATAATTCACCCCTCCACTTT.

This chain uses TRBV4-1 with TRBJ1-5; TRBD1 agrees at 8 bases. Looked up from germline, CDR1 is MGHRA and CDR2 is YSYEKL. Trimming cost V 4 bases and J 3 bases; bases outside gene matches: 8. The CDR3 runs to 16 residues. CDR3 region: CASSPLGTGANQPQHF. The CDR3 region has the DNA TGCGCCAGCAGCCCGTTAGGGACAGGCGCCAATCAGCCCCAGCATTTT.

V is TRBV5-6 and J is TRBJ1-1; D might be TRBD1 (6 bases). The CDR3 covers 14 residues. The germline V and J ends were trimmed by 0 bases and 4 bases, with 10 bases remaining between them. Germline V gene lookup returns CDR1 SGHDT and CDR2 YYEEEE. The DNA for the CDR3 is TGTGCCAGCAGCTTGGCACAGGGAACCACTGAAGCTTTCTTT. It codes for CASSLAQGTTEAFF.

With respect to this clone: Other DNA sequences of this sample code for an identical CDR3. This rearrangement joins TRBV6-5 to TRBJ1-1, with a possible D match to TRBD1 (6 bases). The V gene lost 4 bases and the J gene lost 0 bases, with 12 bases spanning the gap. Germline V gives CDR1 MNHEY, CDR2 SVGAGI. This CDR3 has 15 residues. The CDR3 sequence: CASSFGGGLNTEAFF. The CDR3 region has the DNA TGTGCCAGCAGTTTCGGTGGGGGCTTGAACACTGAAGCTTTCTTT.

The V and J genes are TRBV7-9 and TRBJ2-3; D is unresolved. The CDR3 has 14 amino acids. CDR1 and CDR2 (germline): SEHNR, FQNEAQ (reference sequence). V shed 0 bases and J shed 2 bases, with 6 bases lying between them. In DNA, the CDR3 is TGTGCCAGCAGCTTAGCGGGCTTCACAGATACGCAGTATTTT. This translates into CASSLAGFTDTQYF.

The CDR3: CASSPPKTGVNTEAFF. In nucleotides, the CDR3 is TGTGCCAGCTCACCACCGAAGACAGGGGTTAACACTGAAGCTTTCTTT. V and J are TRBV18 and TRBJ1-1; 8 nucleotides align to TRBD1. CDR3 length equals 16 residues. Germline CDR1 is KGHSH and CDR2 is LQKENI. V shed 0 bases, J shed 2 bases, and the junction held 5 bases outside the gene matches.

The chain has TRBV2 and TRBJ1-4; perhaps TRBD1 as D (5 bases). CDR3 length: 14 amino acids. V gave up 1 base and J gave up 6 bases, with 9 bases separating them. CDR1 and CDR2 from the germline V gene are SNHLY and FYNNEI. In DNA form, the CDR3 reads TGTGCCAGCAGTGAAGGGGGCAGATATGAAAAACTGTTTTTT. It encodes CASSEGGRYEKLFF.

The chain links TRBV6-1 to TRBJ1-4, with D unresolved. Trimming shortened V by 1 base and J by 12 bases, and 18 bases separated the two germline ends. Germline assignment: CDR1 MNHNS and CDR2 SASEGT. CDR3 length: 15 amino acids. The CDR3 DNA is TGTGCCAGCAGTGAAGTAATAGGAGGGTCTGGGGAACTGTTTTTT. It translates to CASSEVIGGSGELFF.

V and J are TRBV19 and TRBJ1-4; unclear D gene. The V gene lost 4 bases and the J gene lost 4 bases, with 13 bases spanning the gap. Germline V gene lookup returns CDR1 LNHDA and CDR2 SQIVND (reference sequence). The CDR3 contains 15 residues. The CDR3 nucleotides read TGTGCCAGTAGTACCCCGGCAGGCGTTAATGAAAAACTGTTTTTT. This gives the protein CASSTPAGVNEKLFF. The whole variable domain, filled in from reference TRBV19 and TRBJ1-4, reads DGGITQSPKYLFRKEGQNVTLSCEQNLNHDAMYWYRQDPGQGLRLIYYSQIVNDFQKGDIAEGYSVSREKKESFPLTVTSAQKNPTAFYLCASSTPAGVNEKLFFGSGTQLSVL.

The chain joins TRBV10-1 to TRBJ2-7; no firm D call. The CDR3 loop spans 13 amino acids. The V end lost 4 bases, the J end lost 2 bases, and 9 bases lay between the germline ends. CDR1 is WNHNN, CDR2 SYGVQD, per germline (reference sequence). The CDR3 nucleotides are TGCGCCAGCAGTGTTGCCCCAGCCTACGAGCAGTACTTC. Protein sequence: CASSVAPAYEQYF.

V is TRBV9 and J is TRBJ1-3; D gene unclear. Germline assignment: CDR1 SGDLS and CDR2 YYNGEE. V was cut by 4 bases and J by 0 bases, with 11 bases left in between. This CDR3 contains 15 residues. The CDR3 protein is CASSPRGISGNTIYF. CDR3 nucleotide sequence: TGTGCCAGCAGCCCTCGGGGTATCTCTGGAAACACCATATATTTT.

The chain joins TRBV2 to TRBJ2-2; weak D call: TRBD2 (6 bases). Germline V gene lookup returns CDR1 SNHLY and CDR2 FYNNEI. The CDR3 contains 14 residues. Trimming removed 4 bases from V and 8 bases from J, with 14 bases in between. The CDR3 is CASSVGRGPGELFF. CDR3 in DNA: TGTGCCAGCAGTGTGGGGCGGGGACCAGGGGAGCTGTTTTTT.

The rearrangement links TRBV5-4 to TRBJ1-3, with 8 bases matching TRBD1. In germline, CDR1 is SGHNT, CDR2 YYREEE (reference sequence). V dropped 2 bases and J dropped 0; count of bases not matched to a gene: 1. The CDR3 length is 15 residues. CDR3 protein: CASSFQGASGNTIYF. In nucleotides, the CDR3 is TGTGCCAGCAGCTTCCAGGGGGCCTCTGGAAACACCATATATTTT.

This CDR3 is CASSTPGGNTEAFF. CDR3 coding DNA: TGTGCCAGTAGTACCCCAGGGGGGAACACTGAAGCTTTCTTT. The chain couples TRBV19 to TRBJ1-1; TRBD1 matches 7 bases. CDR1 is LNHDA, CDR2 SQIVND, per germline (reference sequence). The J segment lost 1 base and the V segment lost 4 bases, leaving 3 bases of the junction unmatched. The CDR3 is 14 residues long.

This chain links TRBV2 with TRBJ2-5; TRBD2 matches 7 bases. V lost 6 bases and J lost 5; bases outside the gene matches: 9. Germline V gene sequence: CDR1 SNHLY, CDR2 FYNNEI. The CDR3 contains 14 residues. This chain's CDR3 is CASSDDSGEETQYF. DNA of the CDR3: TGTGCCAGCAGCGACGACAGCGGGGAGGAGACCCAGTACTTC.

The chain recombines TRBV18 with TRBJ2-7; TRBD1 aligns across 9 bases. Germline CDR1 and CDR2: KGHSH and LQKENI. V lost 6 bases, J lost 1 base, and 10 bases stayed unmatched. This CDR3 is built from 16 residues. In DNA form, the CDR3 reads TGTGCCAGCTCTCTCTCGGAGGGACAGGGATCCTACGAGCAGTACTTC. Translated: CASSLSEGQGSYEQYF.

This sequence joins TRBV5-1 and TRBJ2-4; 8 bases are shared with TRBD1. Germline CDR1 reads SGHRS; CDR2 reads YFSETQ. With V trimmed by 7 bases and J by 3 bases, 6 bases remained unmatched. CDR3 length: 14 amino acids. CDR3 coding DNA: TGCGCCAGCCGGGGACAGGCAGTCAAAAACATTCAGTACTTC. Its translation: CASRGQAVKNIQYF.

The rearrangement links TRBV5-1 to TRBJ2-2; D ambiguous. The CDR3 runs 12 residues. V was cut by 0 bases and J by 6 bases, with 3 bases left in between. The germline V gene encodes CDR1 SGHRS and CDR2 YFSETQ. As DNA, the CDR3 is TGCGCCAGCAGCTTGGTAGCCGGGGAGCTGTTTTTT. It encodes CASSLVAGELFF. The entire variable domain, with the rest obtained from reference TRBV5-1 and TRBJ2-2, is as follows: KAGVTQTPRYLIKTRGQQVTLSCSPISGHRSVSWYQQTPGQGLQFLFEYFSETQRNKGNFPGRFSGRQFSNSRSEMNVSTLELGDSALYLCASSLVAGELFFGEGSRLTVL.

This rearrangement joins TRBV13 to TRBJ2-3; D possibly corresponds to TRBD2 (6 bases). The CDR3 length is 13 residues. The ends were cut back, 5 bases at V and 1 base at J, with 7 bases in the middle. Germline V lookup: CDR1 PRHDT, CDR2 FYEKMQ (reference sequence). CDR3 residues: CASSAGRTDTQYF. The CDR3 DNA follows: TGTGCCAGCAGCGCGGGACGCACAGATACGCAGTATTTT.

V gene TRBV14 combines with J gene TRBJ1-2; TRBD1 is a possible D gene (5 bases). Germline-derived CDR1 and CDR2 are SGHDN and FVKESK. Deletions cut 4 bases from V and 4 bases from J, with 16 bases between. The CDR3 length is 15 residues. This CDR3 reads CASSRGLGRSYGYTF. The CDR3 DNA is TGTGCCAGCAGCCGGGGCCTAGGCCGTAGCTATGGCTACACCTTC.